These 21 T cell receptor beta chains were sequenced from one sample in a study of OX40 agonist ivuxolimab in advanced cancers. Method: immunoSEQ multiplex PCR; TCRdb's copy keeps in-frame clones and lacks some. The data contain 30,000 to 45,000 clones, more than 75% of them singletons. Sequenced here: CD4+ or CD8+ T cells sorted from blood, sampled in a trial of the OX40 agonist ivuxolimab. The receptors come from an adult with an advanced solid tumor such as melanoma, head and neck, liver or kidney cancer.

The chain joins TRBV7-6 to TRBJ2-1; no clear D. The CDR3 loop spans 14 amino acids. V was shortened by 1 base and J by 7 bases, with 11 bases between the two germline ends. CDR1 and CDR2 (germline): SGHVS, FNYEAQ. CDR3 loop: CASSLVDLPNEQFF. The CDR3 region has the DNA TGTGCCAGCAGCTTAGTAGATTTGCCAAATGAGCAGTTCTTC. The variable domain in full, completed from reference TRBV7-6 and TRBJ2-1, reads GAGVSQSPRYKVTKRGQDVALRCDPISGHVSLYWYRQALGQGPEFLTYFNYEAQQDKSGLPNDRFSAERPEGSISTLTIQRTEQRDSAMYRCASSLVDLPNEQFFGPGTRLTVL.

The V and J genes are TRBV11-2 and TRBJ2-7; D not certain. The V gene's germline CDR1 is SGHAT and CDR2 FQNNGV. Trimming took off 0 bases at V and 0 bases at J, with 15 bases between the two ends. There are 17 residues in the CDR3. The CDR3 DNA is TGTGCCAGCAGCTTAGATCGTACGGGCTTAGGCTCCTACGAGCAGTACTTC. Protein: CASSLDRTGLGSYEQYF.

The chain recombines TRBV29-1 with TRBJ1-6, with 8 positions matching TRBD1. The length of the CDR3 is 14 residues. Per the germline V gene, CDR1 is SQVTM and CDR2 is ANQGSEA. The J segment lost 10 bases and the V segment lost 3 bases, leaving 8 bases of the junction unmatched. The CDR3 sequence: CSVELDRVGSPLHF. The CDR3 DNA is TGCAGCGTTGAGTTGGACAGGGTCGGCTCACCCCTCCACTTT.

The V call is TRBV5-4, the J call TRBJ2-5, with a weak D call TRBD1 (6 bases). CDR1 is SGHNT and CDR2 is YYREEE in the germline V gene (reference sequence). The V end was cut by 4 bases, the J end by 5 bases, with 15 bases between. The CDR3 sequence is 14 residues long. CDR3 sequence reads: CASSNDRWGETQYF. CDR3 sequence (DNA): TGTGCCAGCAGCAATGACAGGTGGGGGGAGACCCAGTACTTC. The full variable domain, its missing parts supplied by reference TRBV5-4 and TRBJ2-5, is ETGVTQSPTHLIKTRGQQVTLRCSSQSGHNTVSWYQQALGQGPQFIFQYYREEENGRGNFPPRFSGLQFPNYSSELNVNALELDDSALYLCASSNDRWGETQYFGPGTRLLVL.

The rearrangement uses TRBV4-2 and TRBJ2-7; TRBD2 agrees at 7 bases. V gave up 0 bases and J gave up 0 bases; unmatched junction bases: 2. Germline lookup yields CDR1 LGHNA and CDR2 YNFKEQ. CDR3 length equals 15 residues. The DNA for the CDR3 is TGTGCCAGCAGCCAAGATCTAGCGGTCTCCTACGAGCAGTACTTC. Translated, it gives CASSQDLAVSYEQYF.

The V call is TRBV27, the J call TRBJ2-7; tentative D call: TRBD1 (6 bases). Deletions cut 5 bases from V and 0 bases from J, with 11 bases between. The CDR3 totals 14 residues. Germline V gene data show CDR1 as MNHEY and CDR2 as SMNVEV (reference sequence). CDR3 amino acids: CASSPDSSSYEQYF. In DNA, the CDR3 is TGTGCCAGCAGTCCGGACAGTAGCTCCTACGAGCAGTACTTC.

The CDR3 loop is CASSLWTSGTYEQYF. CDR3 coding DNA: TGTGCCAGCAGCCTCTGGACCAGTGGGACCTACGAGCAGTACTTC. The chain employs TRBV7-9 and TRBJ2-7; D remains ambiguous. V was clipped by 5 bases and J by 2 bases, with 16 bases between them. The CDR3 contains 15 residues. Per germline, CDR1 SEHNR and CDR2 FQNEAQ (reference sequence).

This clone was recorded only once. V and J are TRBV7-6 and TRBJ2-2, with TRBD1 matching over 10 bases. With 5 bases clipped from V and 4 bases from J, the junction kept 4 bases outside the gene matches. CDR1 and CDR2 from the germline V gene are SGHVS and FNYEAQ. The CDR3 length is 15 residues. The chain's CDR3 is CASSLDRGRTGELFF. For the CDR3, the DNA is TGTGCCAGCAGCCTAGACAGGGGGCGCACCGGGGAGCTGTTTTTT.

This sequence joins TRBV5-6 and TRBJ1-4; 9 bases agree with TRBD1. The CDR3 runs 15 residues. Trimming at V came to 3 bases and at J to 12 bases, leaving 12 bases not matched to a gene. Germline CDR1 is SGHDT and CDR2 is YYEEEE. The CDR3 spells CASSSPGQGVAELFF. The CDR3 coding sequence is TGTGCCAGCAGCTCACCGGGACAGGGCGTCGCGGAACTGTTTTTT.

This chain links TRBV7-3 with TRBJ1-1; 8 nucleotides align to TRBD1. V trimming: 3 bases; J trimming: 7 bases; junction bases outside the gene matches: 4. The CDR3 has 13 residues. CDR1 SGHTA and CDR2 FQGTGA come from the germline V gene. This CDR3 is CASSFGQGDEAFF. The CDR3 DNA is TGTGCCAGCAGCTTTGGACAGGGCGATGAAGCTTTCTTT.

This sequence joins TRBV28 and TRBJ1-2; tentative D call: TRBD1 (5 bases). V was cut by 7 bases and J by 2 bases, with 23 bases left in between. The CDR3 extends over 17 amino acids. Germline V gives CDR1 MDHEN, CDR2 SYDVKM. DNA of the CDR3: TGTGCCAGCAACCCGGTCCCCGGGACGAAATTGAACTATGGCTACACCTTC. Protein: CASNPVPGTKLNYGYTF.

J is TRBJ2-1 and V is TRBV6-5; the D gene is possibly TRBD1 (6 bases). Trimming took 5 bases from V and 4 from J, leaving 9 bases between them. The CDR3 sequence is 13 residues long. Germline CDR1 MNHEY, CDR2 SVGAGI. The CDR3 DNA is TGTGCCAGCAGTAAACAGGGATACAATGAGCAGTTCTTC. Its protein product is CASSKQGYNEQFF.

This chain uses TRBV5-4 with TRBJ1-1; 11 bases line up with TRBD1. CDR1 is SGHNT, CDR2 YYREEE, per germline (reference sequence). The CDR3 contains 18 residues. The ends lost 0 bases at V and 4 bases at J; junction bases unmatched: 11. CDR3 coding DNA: TGTGCCAGCAGCTTGGACCCCGGGACAGGGGGATTAGGCACTGAAGCTTTCTTT. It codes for CASSLDPGTGGLGTEAFF.

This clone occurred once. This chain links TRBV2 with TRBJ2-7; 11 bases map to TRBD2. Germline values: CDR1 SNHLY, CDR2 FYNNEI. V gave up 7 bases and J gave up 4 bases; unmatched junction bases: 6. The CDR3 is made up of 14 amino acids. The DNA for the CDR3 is TGTGCCAGCATCGGGACTAGCGGAGTGTACGAGCAGTACTTC. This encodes CASIGTSGVYEQYF.

The CDR3 spells CASRTGGPYNEQFF. DNA of the CDR3: TGTGCCAGCAGAACCGGGGGCCCCTACAATGAGCAGTTCTTC. This chain joins TRBV6-5 and TRBJ2-1; D possibly matches TRBD1 or TRBD2 (6 bases each). V was trimmed by 6 bases and J by 2 bases, leaving 11 bases between them. The CDR3 loop spans 14 amino acids. Germline CDR1 reads MNHEY; CDR2 reads SVGAGI.

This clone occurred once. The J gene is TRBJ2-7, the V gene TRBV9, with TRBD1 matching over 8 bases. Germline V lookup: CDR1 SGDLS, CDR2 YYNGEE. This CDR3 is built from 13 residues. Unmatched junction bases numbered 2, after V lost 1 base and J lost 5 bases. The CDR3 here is CASSVSQGDEQYF. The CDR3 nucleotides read TGTGCCAGCAGCGTATCACAGGGGGACGAGCAGTACTTC. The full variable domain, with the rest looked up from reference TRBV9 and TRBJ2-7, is DSGVTQTPKHLITATGQRVTLRCSPRSGDLSVYWYQQSLDQGLQFLIQYYNGEERAKGNILERFSAQQFPDLHSELNLSSLELGDSALYFCASSVSQGDEQYFGPGTRLTVT.

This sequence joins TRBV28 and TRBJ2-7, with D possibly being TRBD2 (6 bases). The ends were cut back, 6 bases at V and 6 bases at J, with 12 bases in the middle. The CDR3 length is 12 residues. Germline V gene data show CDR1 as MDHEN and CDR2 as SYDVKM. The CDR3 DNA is TGTGCCAGCAGCCCCGGGGGTTTCGAGCAGTACTTC. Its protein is CASSPGGFEQYF.

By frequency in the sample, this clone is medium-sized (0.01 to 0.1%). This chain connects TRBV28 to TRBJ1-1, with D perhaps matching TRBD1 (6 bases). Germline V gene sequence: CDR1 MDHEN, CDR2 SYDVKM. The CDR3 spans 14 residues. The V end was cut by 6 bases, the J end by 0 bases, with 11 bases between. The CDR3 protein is CASSPDSLNTEAFF. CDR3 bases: TGTGCCAGCAGCCCGGACAGCTTGAACACTGAAGCTTTCTTT.

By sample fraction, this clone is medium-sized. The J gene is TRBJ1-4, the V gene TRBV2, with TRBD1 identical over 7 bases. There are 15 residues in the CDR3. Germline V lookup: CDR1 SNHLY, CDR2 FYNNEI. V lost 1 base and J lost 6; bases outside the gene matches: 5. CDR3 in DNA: TGTGCCAGCAGTGAAGAGGGGGCTATGGATGAAAAACTGTTTTTT. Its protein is CASSEEGAMDEKLFF.

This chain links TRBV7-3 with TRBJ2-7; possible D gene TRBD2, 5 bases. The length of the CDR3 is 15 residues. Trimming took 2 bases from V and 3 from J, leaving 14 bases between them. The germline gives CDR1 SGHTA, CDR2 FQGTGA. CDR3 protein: CASSLGPADHYEQYF. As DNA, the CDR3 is TGTGCCAGCAGCTTAGGCCCAGCGGACCACTACGAGCAGTACTTC.

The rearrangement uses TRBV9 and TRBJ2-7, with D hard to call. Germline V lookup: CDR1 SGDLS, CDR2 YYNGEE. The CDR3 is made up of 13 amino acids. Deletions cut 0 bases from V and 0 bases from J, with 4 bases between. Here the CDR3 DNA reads TGTGCCAGCAGCGTAGAGGGCTCCTACGAGCAGTACTTC. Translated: CASSVEGSYEQYF.